The entry below describes one T cell receptor beta chain. This sample stems from a study of blood T cell repertoires in COVID-19. Study as a whole: Collection of acute and convalescent COVID-19 samples took place in the United States, Italy and Spain.

From germline, CDR1 is MNHEY and CDR2 SVGAGI. V lost 2 bases and J lost 4, with 14 bases in between. The CDR3 contains 15 residues. Original handling: From reference gene primer amplification, estimates of nucleated cell counts were derived. Generated by immunoSEQ multiplex PCR, the TCRdb table keeps only in-frame clones and is missing some. V and J calls and clone size follow that table, whereas D and trimming were derived from the DNA. Among roughly 120,000 clones listed, over 75% were seen once. This TCR came from an elderly man with acute or convalescent COVID-19. Sequencing was carried out using peripheral blood. The chain carries TRBV6-5 and TRBJ1-2; perhaps TRBD1 as D (5 bases). The CDR3 is CASSYGQGIGYGYTF. CDR3 sequence (DNA): TGTGCCAGCAGTTACGGGCAGGGTATTGGCTATGGCTACACCTTC.